These T cell receptor beta chains were read from a single sample in a study of OX40 agonist ivuxolimab in advanced cancers. Assay used: immunoSEQ multiplex PCR; TCRdb lists only in-frame clones, some missing. The sample consists of tens of thousands of clones, about 87% of them appearing once. Sequencing was performed on CD4+ or CD8+ T cells sorted from blood, taken in a trial of the OX40 agonist ivuxolimab. These receptors originate from an adult with an advanced solid tumor such as melanoma, head and neck, liver or kidney cancer. CDR3s include the opening cysteine and the closing phenylalanine or tryptophan. D genes are given only for firm matches. For some rows the clone size is stated as once, few or many, or as a class when expanded; others skip it.

J gene,D gene,clone size,V gene,CDR3 DNA,CDR3 protein
TRBJ1-2,TRBD1,-,TRBV19,TGTGCCAGTCGACCTCGGGACAGCGGGGGGAGAGGCTACACCTTC,CASRPRDSGGRGYTF
TRBJ1-6,-,few,TRBV7-6,TGTGCCAGCAGCTTAGCTGGGGGAGATTCACCCCTCCACTTT,CASSLAGGDSPLHF
TRBJ2-5,-,-,TRBV7-9,TGTGCCAGCAGCCCAGGGACAAAAGAGACCCAGTACTTC,CASSPGTKETQYF
TRBJ2-1,TRBD2,-,TRBV9,TGTGCCAGCAGCGTAGGTTTGGGGACTAGCGGGAGACACAATGAGCAGTTCTTC,CASSVGLGTSGRHNEQFF
TRBJ1-4,-,-,TRBV28,TGTGCCAGCAGTTTTTTCGGGACATCTAATGAAAAACTGTTTTTT,CASSFFGTSNEKLFF
TRBJ2-2,-,-,TRBV7-9,TGTGCCAGCAGCTTAGAGACGGGGAACACCGGGGAGCTGTTTTTT,CASSLETGNTGELFF
TRBJ1-2,-,few,TRBV11-2,TGTGCCAGCAGCCCCATGACCGTCCCAGATGGCTACACCTTC,CASSPMTVPDGYTF
TRBJ2-7,TRBD1,-,TRBV6-6,TGTGCCAGCACCCCGACAGGGGGCCACGAGCAGTACTTC,CASTPTGGHEQYF
TRBJ1-5,-,-,TRBV28,TGTGCCAGCAGTTCCGGATGGGGGTTGCTTCAGCCCCAGCATTTT,CASSSGWGLLQPQHF
TRBJ2-5,-,-,TRBV7-8,TGTGCCAGCAGCTCGCCGGGTCTGAAAGAGACCCAGTACTTC,CASSSPGLKETQYF
TRBJ2-7,TRBD2,-,TRBV18,TGTGCCAGCGTAAGCGGGAGTTCCTACGAGCAGTACTTC,CASVSGSSYEQYF
TRBJ2-7,-,-,TRBV7-6,TGTGCCAGCAGCTTAGTTGCGGAGGCGTCCTACGAGCAGTACTTC,CASSLVAEASYEQYF
TRBJ1-5,-,-,TRBV28,TGTGCCAGCGGAAATACGGTGGAGCCCCAGCATTTT,CASGNTVEPQHF
TRBJ2-7,-,-,TRBV6-1,TGTGCCAGCAGTGAAGGGAACCCCTACGAGCAGTACTTC,CASSEGNPYEQYF
TRBJ2-7,-,few,TRBV30,TGTGCCTGGGGGGAAAGAACGTTGGCCCTGGAGCAGTACTTC,CAWGERTLALEQYF
TRBJ2-7,TRBD1,-,TRBV18,TGTGCCAGCTCACAACCACAGGGGGGTTGGGGCGAGCAGTACTTC,CASSQPQGGWGEQYF
TRBJ2-1,-,-,TRBV14,TGTGCCAGCAGCCAGCGGGATCTCTACAATGAGCAGTTCTTC,CASSQRDLYNEQFF
TRBJ2-3,-,-,TRBV6-4,TGTGCCAGCAGTGCTTCCAGTAGCACAGATACGCAGTATTTT,CASSASSSTDTQYF
TRBJ2-3,TRBD2,-,TRBV18,TGTGCCAGCTCACCCCCGGGACTAGCGGGAGTAGATACGCAGTATTTT,CASSPPGLAGVDTQYF
TRBJ2-3,-,-,TRBV9,TGTGCCAGCAGCGTAAGGGATGGGGGCACAGATACGCAGTATTTT,CASSVRDGGTDTQYF
TRBJ1-2,-,once,TRBV29-1,TGCAACCTTCCCGTTGGTTGGGGCTACACCTTC,CNLPVGWGYTF
TRBJ2-1,TRBD2,-,TRBV5-1,TGCGCCAGCAGCTTGGGGGGGACTAGCTCCTACAATGAGCAGTTCTTC,CASSLGGTSSYNEQFF
TRBJ1-5,-,medium-sized,TRBV9,TGTGCCAGCAGCGCCCGACCGGGCCTCCCCCAGCATTTT,CASSARPGLPQHF
TRBJ2-3,-,-,TRBV6-5,TGTGCCAGCAGCACCACCGATACGCAGTATTTT,CASSTTDTQYF
TRBJ1-5,-,-,TRBV21-1,TGTGCCAGCAGCATGGACAGGTCGCGCCGTCAGCCCCAGCATTTT,CASSMDRSRRQPQHF
TRBJ1-2,-,-,TRBV5-4,TGTGCCAGCAGCTTTCTGGGGTCTTATGGCTACACCTTC,CASSFLGSYGYTF
TRBJ2-2,-,-,TRBV15,TGTGCCACCAGCAGAGATAAAACCGGGGAGCTGTTTTTT,CATSRDKTGELFF
TRBJ2-5,-,-,TRBV6-1,TGTGCCAGCAGTGTCGAGGCACGAGAGACCCAGTACTTC,CASSVEARETQYF
TRBJ1-4,-,-,TRBV28,TGTGCCAGCAGTCCCGGGTCCTTCTCCGGAAAACTGTTTTTT,CASSPGSFSGKLFF
TRBJ1-4,-,-,TRBV11-1,TGTGCCAGCAGCCCCATGCGGGGGAGACATGAAAAACTGTTTTTT,CASSPMRGRHEKLFF
TRBJ1-1,-,-,TRBV5-6,TGTGCCAGCAGCTTCGTTCGGGGCACTGAAGCTTTCTTT,CASSFVRGTEAFF
TRBJ2-2,TRBD2,-,TRBV27,TGTGCCAGCAGTTCCCTAGGGAAGCGGGAACCCGGGGAGCTGTTTTTT,CASSSLGKREPGELFF
TRBJ1-2,-,-,TRBV5-6,TGTGCCAGCAGCTTGGGTCCCCCTCAGAGGCCCTATGGCTACACCTTC,CASSLGPPQRPYGYTF
TRBJ2-4,-,-,TRBV15,TGTGCCCTATCACCACCTGGTTCTAACATTCAGTACTTC,CALSPPGSNIQYF
TRBJ1-2,TRBD1,-,TRBV4-3,TGCGCCAGCAGCCGAACAGGGGGCTCAAACTATGGCTACACCTTC,CASSRTGGSNYGYTF
TRBJ2-1,-,-,TRBV7-9,TGTGCCAGCAGCTTAGGCGGTTACAGGGCCCAACGCTACAATGAGCAGTTCTTC,CASSLGGYRAQRYNEQFF
TRBJ1-4,-,-,TRBV10-3,TGTGCCATCAGTGACGGGGGCGGTGAAAAACTGTTTTTT,CAISDGGGEKLFF
TRBJ1-6,-,-,TRBV5-4,TGTGCCAGCAGCTTGGCGGGGACCTTTTCGACCTCCTATAATTCACCCCTCCACTTT,CASSLAGTFSTSYNSPLHF
TRBJ2-1,-,-,TRBV19,TGTGCCAGTAGTATGAAGGGTCCCTACAATGAGCAGTTCTTC,CASSMKGPYNEQFF
TRBJ2-7,TRBD2,once,TRBV11-3,TGTGCCAGCAGCTTCGGGACTAGCGGCTCCTACGAGCAGTACTTC,CASSFGTSGSYEQYF
TRBJ1-3,-,-,TRBV5-1,TGCGCCAGCAGCCGCGTGGGGGGACTATCTGGAAACACCATATATTTT,CASSRVGGLSGNTIYF
TRBJ1-6,-,once,TRBV4-1,TGCGCCAGCAGCCAAGATAGTAACAGGGCGGATTCACCCCTCCACTTT,CASSQDSNRADSPLHF
TRBJ1-6,TRBD1,-,TRBV4-1,TGCGCCAGCAGCCAAGAGGGACAGGGGGCTAATTCACCCCTCCACTTT,CASSQEGQGANSPLHF
TRBJ1-6,-,-,TRBV4-2,TGTGCCAGCAGCCAAGTTCAGCTAAATAATTCACCCCTCCACTTT,CASSQVQLNNSPLHF